This TCR beta chain is from a study of blood T cell repertoires in COVID-19. As for the study in general: Material from acute and convalescent COVID-19 was sourced from the United States, Italy and Spain.

Under the authors' procedure: Counts of nucleated cells, estimated from reference gene primer amplification, were obtained. Assay: immunoSEQ multiplex PCR; the TCRdb copy retains only in-frame clones and omits some. V, J and clone size were drawn from that table, and D and trimming were deduced from the DNA. Of approximately 150,000 clones listed, roughly 90% are singletons. This clone was detected once. Between the trimmed V and J ends, which lost 0 bases and 7 bases, there was a span of 21 bases. The CDR3 loop spans 17 amino acids. The germline CDR1 and CDR2 sequences are MNHNS and SASEGT. The receptor comes from a man between 65 and 79 years old with acute or convalescent COVID-19. The sample was peripheral blood. The V call is TRBV6-1, the J call TRBJ1-2; tentatively, D is TRBD1 (6 bases). The CDR3 DNA reads as TGTGCCAGCAGTGAAGCCGGACAGCGGTCCATCACCTCTGGCTACACCTTC. It yields the protein CASSEAGQRSITSGYTF.